Given below is one TCR beta chain in context. Its antigen is as yet unknown. The germline V gene encodes CDR1 MGHRA and CDR2 YSYEKL. V gave up 0 bases and J gave up 1 base; unmatched junction bases: 7. The CDR3 runs 17 residues. This specimen belongs to a study of STAT3 mutations in large granular lymphocyte leukemia. Study summary: Immunosuppressive therapy was given to more than half of T-LGLL patients.

The assay was immunoSEQ multiplex PCR, and TCRdb's table has in-frame clones only and misses some. This sample yields under 15,000 clones, of which over 75% are seen a single time; just over 50% belongs to the top ten. Study-wide findings and caveats: All newly emerging clones after therapy were STAT3 wild type. In some patients, a small highly pathogenic clone possibly went undetected. Some patients had dominant TCR clones larger than their STAT3 mutant burden. Every T-LGLL patient had at least one immunodominant TCRbeta clonotype.

The V gene is TRBV4-1, the J gene TRBJ2-5, with TRBD2 identical over 8 bases. The TCR originated in a man between 60 and 70 years old with T-cell large granular lymphocyte leukemia. Some clones in this sample may be carry-over from other donors' samples. Sequencing input: peripheral blood mononuclear cells. CDR3 DNA: TGCGCCAGCAGCCAAGAAAAGGATAGCGGGACCCAAGAGACCCAGTACTTC. Translation gives CASSQEKDSGTQETQYF.